The present T cell receptor (beta chain) was sequenced within a study of cytomegalovirus exposure and HLA in healthy donors. Study findings and constraints: Versus the roughly 670-donor mean, an Asian-associated ancestry cluster reportedly showed fewer N-insertions in a later analysis.

It was with 60 Vbeta and 13 Jbeta primers that the PCR ran. Libraries were prepared by immunoSEQ multiplex PCR; TCRdb keeps only in-frame clonotypes and omits some of them. The repertoire consists of approximately 160,000 clones, with over 75% occurring once and the leading ten covering roughly 1.9%. A note on this clone: Its antigen is as yet unknown.

J gave up 4 bases and V 0 bases, and 9 bases lay outside the gene matches. The CDR3 consists of 19 residues. The germline gives CDR1 SGDLS, CDR2 YYNGEE. The rearrangement joins TRBV9 to TRBJ2-6; TRBD1 agrees at 11 bases. The sample consisted of PBMCs. This clonotype was obtained from a human donor in good health. The CDR3 sequence is CASSVATGQGASGANVLTF. The CDR3 DNA follows: TGTGCCAGCAGCGTAGCTACAGGACAGGGGGCGTCGGGGGCCAACGTCCTGACTTTC.